The present T cell receptor (beta chain) was sequenced within a study of CD8+CD57+ T cells in acquired aplastic anemia. Overall study: Sorted CD4+ plus CD8+ cells gave DNA averaging approximately 3.2 ug. Healthy donors had, on average, roughly 9.8 million reads for their CD4+ cells.

This clonotype has more than one count but fewer than ten. The antigen is not known. This may be a read error: a much more frequent sequence differs by one nucleotide. The CDR3 is made up of 15 amino acids. In germline, CDR1 is DFQATT, CDR2 SNEGSKA (reference sequence). V lost 4 bases, J lost 6 bases, and 21 bases lay in between. TCR beta VDJ and CDR3 profiles were obtained from a genomic DNA template. TCRdb itself ran the reads through MiXCR, one entry per CDR3 protein. The sample comprises about 400,000 distinct CDR3 sequences, 65% to 75% of which are singletons, and around 4% rests with the top ten. Study observations and caveats: It was found that roughly 31 CD8+ CDR3 sequences were shared between patients and controls.

This receptor was obtained from a human donor in good health, serving as a control. V usage is TRBV20-1 and J usage is TRBJ1-2; tentatively, D is TRBD1 (6 bases). Sequencing used sorted CD4+, CD8+, or CD8+CD57+ T cells (not recorded which) from PBMCs. The CDR3 loop reads CSAIRPGRGADGYTF. The CDR3 coding sequence is TGCAGTGCTATCCGACCGGGACGGGGGGCCGATGGCTACACCTTC.